The source of this T cell receptor beta chain is a study of shared clonotypes between healthy human individuals (dated by TCRdb to the early 2020s). Context from the whole study: The cohort comprised two women and three men aged 18 to 49 years. For each donor, CD4 naive and CD4 memory were each given three plates, CD8 naive was given two plates, and CD8 memory was given one plate. The study deeply sequenced blood TCR repertoires of roughly five healthy adults to estimate repertoire size and the extent of clonotype sharing between individuals. Different laboratories and diverse techniques were used to prepare libraries and sequence TCR repertoires, to increase sequencing depth and limit assay-specific biases. Leukapheresis yielded between about 0.94 and 9 billion PBMCs per donor. Broad study findings and their caveats: When several donors were compared, the shared fraction of clonotypes was around 5% for naive CD4, more than 3% for naive CD8, more than 2% for memory CD4, and 0.35% to 0.4% for memory CD8. Naive subsets generally had larger estimated clonotype richness than memory subsets did. Even with the large sequencing depth, rarefaction of the sorted-subset datasets indicated that sequencing was incomplete. Compared with non-shared clonotypes, clonotypes shared by all four sorted-subset donors had higher generation probabilities. The small number of donors limited the genetic and exposure-history diversity represented. Pairwise subsampling led to the expectation that sequencing depth would affect the degree of clonotype sharing among donors. Sampling was limited to blood, and TCR repertoires in tissue likely differ from TCR repertoires in blood.

Points on this clone: Its target antigen remains unknown. No base-level quality is on record; no much larger clone is a single base apart.

As encoded in the germline V gene, CDR1 is SGHDT while CDR2 is YYEEEE. Counted from cysteine to phenylalanine, this CDR3 has 13 amino acids. Of the read, only the CDR3 DNA is kept; its 39 bases are in frame from base 1. Relative to germline, V is 4 bases shorter and J is 1 base shorter, with 8 bases between their ends. TCR CDR3 regions were amplified from genomic DNA by multiplex PCR using the deep immunoSEQ assay. Genomic DNA extracted from each cell subset was distributed evenly over all wells of several immunoSEQ 96-well plates, and each plate served as one replicate. For sorted subsets, each replicate PCR was loaded with around 220 ng genomic DNA, equivalent to approximately 33,000 T cell genomes. The purified libraries were quantified using a Qubit 3.0 fluorometer, sized with a Bioanalyzer 2100, and then quantified again using the KAPA Library Quantification kit. Every immunoSEQ 96-well plate was sequenced on a separate single-read 150-cycle Illumina NextSeq 550 flow cell. In the source study's methods: Because only junctional sequences without quality scores were contained in the immunoSEQ output, filtering matching that applied to full-length reads could not be performed. To assign V/J genes and CDR3, sequences were annotated using PyIR, a Python wrapper for IgBLAST v1.9, with IMGT germline references. Any read was removed if the V/J assignment was weak (E-value above 1e-6), the CDR3 was missing, or the read contained stop codons, out-of-frame junctions, or ambiguous translated residues. V3J clonotypes were defined by identical inferred V gene, J gene, and CDR3 amino acid sequence. Percentage overlap between repertoires was computed as shared unique clonotypes divided by the size of the smaller repertoire. Repertoire richness was assessed with RTK rarefaction, the Chao1 estimator, and Recon v2.1 estimates of unobserved clonotypes. For all TCRbeta clonotypes obtained by the gDNA method from a handful of donors, generation probabilities were computed with OLGA. TCRdb stores this immuneACCESS table with in-frame sequences only. Part of the clones is absent; in the studies checked, under half of the shortfall reflects unresolved V genes, and no reason is known for the rest. V, J and clone size reflect that table, while D and trimming were determined from the DNA. This sample gives just over 2,000,000 clones in total; 85% to 95% of them show up just once. The ten top clones hold 0.85% to 1.2% of the sample.

For the CD8 naive samples, CD45RO-negative cells were positively selected for CCR7, yielding a CD45RA+CCR7+ population from which TemRA cells were excluded. Donors were healthy HIV-negative adults with no recently reported acute infections or vaccinations. Every donor was a Caucasian adult residing in Nashville, Tennessee, USA. After blood collection by leukapheresis, PBMCs were isolated using Ficoll-Histopaque density gradient centrifugation and then cryopreserved in the vapor phase of liquid nitrogen. Analytical flow cytometry was used to check the purity and quantity of every magnetically sorted T cell population. From each sorted fraction, genomic DNA was isolated and quantified by UV absorbance on a Nanodrop 2000c.

This TCR came from a man younger than 35 in good health. This chain joins TRBV5-6 to TRBJ1-1; tentative D gene TRBD1, with 5 bases matching. The sequenced sample consisted of naive CD8+ T cells sorted from blood. This specimen's cell subset or site label, interpreted: CD45RA+CCR7+. The sequence in DNA is TGTGCCAGCAGCACTACAGGGAACACTGAAGCTTTCTTT. This translates into CASSTTGNTEAFF.